Included here is one TCR beta chain sequence, with context. Its specificity is not known. V gave up 3 bases and J gave up 3 bases, with 8 bases separating them. The germline V gene encodes CDR1 LNHDA and CDR2 SQIVND (reference sequence). The CDR3 extends over 13 amino acids. The assay was immunoSEQ multiplex PCR, and TCRdb's table has in-frame clones only and misses some. Of about 78,000 clones in the sample, 70% to 90% are singletons; the top ten hold approximately 2%. The sample comes from a study of radiotherapy plus CTLA-4 blockade in lung cancer. Findings of the study overall: Reports state that early shifts in blood T cell clones, with interferon-beta, best predicted response.

Sequenced material: peripheral blood, taken from a patient treated with radiotherapy plus ipilimumab. The TCR comes from a human donor with non-small cell lung cancer who had a partial response to radiotherapy plus ipilimumab. V is TRBV19 and J is TRBJ1-2; D is undetermined. The CDR3 nucleotides are TGTGCCAGTAGTATGAGGGCGGACTATGGCTACACCTTC. Its protein is CASSMRADYGYTF. Looking up the rest from reference TRBV19 and TRBJ1-2 gives the full variable domain: DGGITQSPKYLFRKEGQNVTLSCEQNLNHDAMYWYRQDPGQGLRLIYYSQIVNDFQKGDIAEGYSVSREKKESFPLTVTSAQKNPTAFYLCASSMRADYGYTFGSGTRLTVV.